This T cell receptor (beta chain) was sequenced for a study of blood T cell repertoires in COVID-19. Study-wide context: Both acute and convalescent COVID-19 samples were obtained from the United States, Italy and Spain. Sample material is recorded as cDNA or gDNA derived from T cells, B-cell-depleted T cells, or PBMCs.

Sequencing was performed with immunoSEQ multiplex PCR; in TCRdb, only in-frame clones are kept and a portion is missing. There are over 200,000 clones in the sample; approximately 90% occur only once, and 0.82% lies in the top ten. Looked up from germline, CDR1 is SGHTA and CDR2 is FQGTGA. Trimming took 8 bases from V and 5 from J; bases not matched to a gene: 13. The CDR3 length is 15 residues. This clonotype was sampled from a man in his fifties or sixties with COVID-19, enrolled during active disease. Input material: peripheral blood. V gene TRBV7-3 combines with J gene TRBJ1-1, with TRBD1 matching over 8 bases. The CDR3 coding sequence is TGTGCCAGCGGCGCAGGGGGCATCGGGAGGACTGAAGCTTTCTTT. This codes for CASGAGGIGRTEAFF.